This T cell receptor beta chain was captured in a study of T cells after yellow fever vaccination. Study-wide points: CD4 and CD8 compartments shared a small share of clonotypes.

The CDR3 loop spans 14 amino acids. Germline V gene lookup returns CDR1 SGHTA and CDR2 FQGNSA. V dropped 2 bases and J dropped 3 bases, with 8 bases sitting between them. This clonotype was observed a few times. Its target is not known. One entry per CDR3 protein, called by TCRdb with MiXCR from the 5' RACE reads. The sample includes some 240,000 distinct CDR3 sequences, 3.6% of them seen just once. This receptor was taken from a young man who received the YFV17D yellow fever vaccine. Sequencing was performed on PBMCs, taken 15 days after the yellow fever booster vaccination. The rearrangement joins TRBV7-2 to TRBJ1-5; D is unresolved. The CDR3 bases are TGTGCCAGCAGCTTACGGTCAGTCAATCAGCCCCAGCATTTT. Translating gives CASSLRSVNQPQHF.